This entry is about one T cell receptor (beta chain). Antigen unknown. Germline V gene sequence: CDR1 LNHDA, CDR2 SQIVND (reference sequence). The junction had 11 bases not matched to a gene; V was cut back by 2 bases and J by 5 bases. The CDR3 contains 17 residues. These data belong to a study of cytomegalovirus exposure and HLA in healthy donors. General observations from the study: Published work reported that the classifier diagnosed cytomegalovirus status with high specificity and sensitivity. Sequencing likely produced, as an artifact, a cluster of highly shared sequence variants.

Primers: 60 Vbeta forward and 13 Jbeta reverse. Profiling relied on immunoSEQ multiplex PCR, and the TCRdb table lists in-frame clones only, not all of them. In all, the sample yields under 70,000 clones. Sequences were obtained from PBMCs. This clonotype originated in a man between 45 and 60 years old in good health and CMV-seropositive. V usage is TRBV19 and J usage is TRBJ2-3; TRBD2 aligns across 9 bases. The CDR3 coding sequence is TGTGCCAGTAGTATAATGGTGGCGGGGGGGCCGAGAGATACGCAGTATTTT. It encodes CASSIMVAGGPRDTQYF.